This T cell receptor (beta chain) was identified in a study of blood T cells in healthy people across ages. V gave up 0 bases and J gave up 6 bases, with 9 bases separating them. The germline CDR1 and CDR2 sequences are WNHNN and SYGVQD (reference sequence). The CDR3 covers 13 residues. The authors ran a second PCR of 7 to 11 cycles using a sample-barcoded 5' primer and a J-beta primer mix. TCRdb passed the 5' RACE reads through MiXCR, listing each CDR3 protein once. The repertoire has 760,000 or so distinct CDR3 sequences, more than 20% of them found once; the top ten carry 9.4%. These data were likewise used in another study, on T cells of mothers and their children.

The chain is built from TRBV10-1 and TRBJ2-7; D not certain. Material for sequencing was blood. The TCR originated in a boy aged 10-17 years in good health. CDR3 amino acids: CASSESPSSEQYF. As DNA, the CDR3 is TGCGCCAGCAGTGAGTCCCCCTCTAGCGAGCAGTACTTC.